These 20 T cell receptor beta chains share one sample of origin, sequenced in a study of cytomegalovirus exposure and HLA in healthy donors. The PCR employed 60 Vbeta primers together with 13 Jbeta primers. Data came from immunoSEQ multiplex PCR; TCRdb stores just in-frame clones and leaves some out. The sample consists of fewer than 250,000 clones, roughly 77% of them appearing once. The sequenced material came from PBMCs. Receptors were obtained from a young man in good health and CMV-seropositive.

This clone was recorded once. This chain links TRBV5-1 with TRBJ2-3; 7 bases agree with TRBD2. V was pared by 5 bases and J by 0 bases, with 3 bases of the junction left unmatched. The CDR3 sequence is 14 residues long. The germline V gene encodes CDR1 SGHRS and CDR2 YFSETQ. CDR3 region: CASRRAGSTDTQYF. Here the CDR3 DNA reads TGCGCCAGCAGAAGAGCGGGGAGCACAGATACGCAGTATTTT.

This clone was counted between two and nine times. The rearrangement links TRBV7-9 to TRBJ2-7; maybe TRBD2 (6 bases). The germline V and J ends were trimmed by 3 bases and 9 bases, with 18 bases remaining between them. This CDR3 contains 14 residues. Germline CDR1 and CDR2: SEHNR and FQNEAQ (reference sequence). In DNA form, the CDR3 reads TGTGCCAGCAGCTTCCCCGGGAGCAACGGGGTGCAGTACTTC. This codes for CASSFPGSNGVQYF.

The rearrangement links TRBV5-1 to TRBJ2-7; D might be TRBD2 (6 bases). The ends were cut back, 0 bases at V and 3 bases at J, with 10 bases in the middle. Germline CDR1 and CDR2: SGHRS and YFSETQ. The CDR3 covers 14 residues. The DNA of the CDR3 is TGCGCCAGCAGCTTGGCGGCGGGGAACTACGAGCAGTACTTC. This sequence encodes CASSLAAGNYEQYF.

This chain connects TRBV5-1 to TRBJ2-2; 7 bases fit TRBD1. The V segment lost 4 bases and the J segment 2 bases; nucleotides outside the gene matches: 8. Germline V gene lookup returns CDR1 SGHRS and CDR2 YFSETQ. The CDR3 length is 16 residues. The CDR3 coding sequence is TGCGCCAGCAGCCGTGGGGGACAGCAAAACACCGGGGAGCTGTTTTTT. This translates into CASSRGGQQNTGELFF. The full variable domain, in which reference TRBV5-1 and TRBJ2-2 provide the parts outside the CDR3, is KAGVTQTPRYLIKTRGQQVTLSCSPISGHRSVSWYQQTPGQGLQFLFEYFSETQRNKGNFPGRFSGRQFSNSRSEMNVSTLELGDSALYLCASSRGGQQNTGELFFGEGSRLTVL.

This rearrangement joins TRBV5-4 to TRBJ2-5; D may be TRBD1 (5 bases). The CDR3 is 15 residues long. Germline values: CDR1 SGHNT, CDR2 YYREEE (reference sequence). V was shortened by 3 bases and J by 0 bases, with 12 bases between the two germline ends. CDR3 region: CASSSPDRNQETQYF. CDR3 DNA sequence: TGTGCCAGCAGCTCCCCAGACAGAAACCAAGAGACCCAGTACTTC.

There are a few counts of this clone. The chain combines TRBV5-4 with TRBJ2-2; the D gene is possibly TRBD1 (6 bases). This CDR3 region has 14 residues. Trimming pared 0 bases from V and 7 bases from J, leaving 10 bases between. Germline CDR1 is SGHNT and CDR2 is YYREEE (reference sequence). The CDR3 sequence: CASSLGGGDGELFF. CDR3 nucleotide sequence: TGTGCCAGCAGCTTGGGAGGGGGAGACGGGGAGCTGTTTTTT.

The chain recombines TRBV27 with TRBJ2-7; D gene uncertain. The CDR3 totals 11 residues. The germline gives CDR1 MNHEY, CDR2 SMNVEV (reference sequence). Trimming left V 5 bases short and J 4 bases short, with 6 bases between. CDR3 nucleotides: TGTGCCAGCAGTCTCGGTTACGAGCAGTACTTC. Encoded protein: CASSLGYEQYF.

The V and J genes are TRBV7-2 and TRBJ2-7, with 10 bases that match TRBD2. CDR1 is SGHTA and CDR2 is FQGNSA in the germline V gene. With V trimmed by 3 bases and J by 5 bases, 4 bases remained unmatched. The CDR3 consists of 14 residues. CDR3 DNA sequence: TGTGCCAGCAGCTTTACCGGGACTAGCGACGAGCAGTACTTC. It is translated as CASSFTGTSDEQYF. Together with reference TRBV7-2 and TRBJ2-7, the CDR3 gives the full variable domain: GAGVSQSPSNKVTEKGKDVELRCDPISGHTALYWYRQSLGQGLEFLIYFQGNSAPDKSGLPSDRFSAERTGGSVSTLTIQRTQQEDSAVYLCASSFTGTSDEQYFGPGTRLTVT.

This chain links TRBV5-6 with TRBJ2-2, with D tentatively TRBD2 (6 bases). CDR3 length equals 15 residues. Trimming cost V 3 bases and J 7 bases, with 16 bases left between them. Per germline, CDR1 SGHDT and CDR2 YYEEEE. The CDR3 sequence is CASSSAGGWDGELFF. In DNA form, the CDR3 reads TGTGCCAGCAGCTCTGCCGGAGGGTGGGACGGGGAGCTGTTTTTT.

This rearrangement joins TRBV27 to TRBJ2-7; D perhaps matches TRBD1 (5 bases). Deletions cut 9 bases from V and 9 bases from J, with 15 bases between. The CDR3 is 11 amino acids. Per the germline V gene, CDR1 is MNHEY and CDR2 is SMNVEV (reference sequence). The CDR3 loop reads CARARVIGQYF. CDR3 DNA sequence: TGTGCCAGAGCCAGGGTAATAGGGCAGTACTTC.

A word on this clone: Germline and junction disagree at one end, which may indicate a read error. The chain is built from TRBV7-7 and TRBJ2-5; no firm D call. Germline loops: CDR1 SSHAT, CDR2 FNYEAQ (reference sequence). The CDR3 is 13 amino acids. DNA for the CDR3: TGTGCTAGCAGCTCTTCCTTGAGAGAGACCCAGTACTTC. Protein: CASSSSLRETQYF.

The chain joins TRBV11-2 to TRBJ2-1; the match to TRBD2 covers 8 bases. Germline lookup yields CDR1 SGHAT and CDR2 FQNNGV. V was clipped by 5 bases and J by 4 bases; unmatched bases: 13. This CDR3 is built from 17 residues. The CDR3 region has the DNA TGTGCCAGCAGCCTCGGGGGGGCCGGAGCCATTTACAATGAGCAGTTCTTC. It translates to CASSLGGAGAIYNEQFF. Variable domain in full (rest from reference TRBV11-2 and TRBJ2-1): EAGVAQSPRYKIIEKRQSVAFWCNPISGHATLYWYQQILGQGPKLLIQFQNNGVVDDSQLPKDRFSAERLKGVDSTLKIQPAKLEDSAVYLCASSLGGAGAIYNEQFFGPGTRLTVL.

The table lists this clone with a few counts. The V call is TRBV30, the J call TRBJ1-5; 10 bases are shared with TRBD1. The CDR3 is 13 residues long. Unmatched junction bases numbered 3, after V lost 6 bases and J lost 4 bases. Germline V gives CDR1 GTSNPN, CDR2 SVGIG (reference sequence). Written as DNA, the CDR3 is TGTGCCTGCGCGGACAGGGGGAATCAGCCCCAGCATTTT. Its protein product is CACADRGNQPQHF. Supplemented by reference TRBV30 and TRBJ1-5, the full variable domain reads SQTIHQWPATLVQPVGSPLSLECTVEGTSNPNLYWYRQAAGRGLQLLFYSVGIGQISSEVPQNLSASRPQDRQFILSSKKLLLSDSGFYLCACADRGNQPQHFGDGTRLSIL.

The rearrangement uses TRBV29-1 and TRBJ1-1; the D gene is possibly TRBD1 (5 bases). The CDR3 has 13 residues. V was clipped by 4 bases and J by 4 bases, with 13 bases between them. Germline V gene sequence: CDR1 SQVTM, CDR2 ANQGSEA. The CDR3 loop is CSVVALRGTEAFF. The CDR3 DNA reads TGCAGCGTTGTGGCCCTTAGGGGCACTGAAGCTTTCTTT.

This clone was seen a few times. The chain uses TRBV9 and TRBJ2-2; 8 bases map to TRBD1. Per the germline V gene, CDR1 is SGDLS and CDR2 is YYNGEE. J lost 4 bases, V lost 8 bases, and 4 bases had no gene match. This CDR3 has 13 residues. As DNA, the CDR3 is TGTGCCAGTTTAGACAGGGGCACCGGGGAGCTGTTTTTT. Translation: CASLDRGTGELFF.

The chain carries TRBV18 and TRBJ1-3; D may be TRBD1 (6 bases). Per germline, CDR1 KGHSH and CDR2 LQKENI. V was cut by 3 bases and J by 4 bases, with 13 bases left in between. The CDR3 consists of 15 residues. The CDR3 coding sequence is TGTGCCAGCTCACCGGTCCCAGGGGACGGAAACACCATATATTTT. It codes for CASSPVPGDGNTIYF.

The V gene is TRBV5-4, the J gene TRBJ1-2; 9 nucleotides line up with TRBD1. The V gene end was trimmed by 4 bases and the J gene end by 4 bases; junction bases not matched to a gene: 8. The CDR3 length is 15 residues. The germline gives CDR1 SGHNT, CDR2 YYREEE (reference sequence). CDR3 in DNA: TGTGCCAGCAGCACGCCGGGACAGGGATTCTATGGCTACACCTTC. It yields the protein CASSTPGQGFYGYTF. The full variable domain, with the rest looked up from reference TRBV5-4 and TRBJ1-2, is ETGVTQSPTHLIKTRGQQVTLRCSSQSGHNTVSWYQQALGQGPQFIFQYYREEENGRGNFPPRFSGLQFPNYSSELNVNALELDDSALYLCASSTPGQGFYGYTFGSGTRLTVV.

The gene calls are TRBV9 and TRBJ2-3; D may be TRBD1 (5 bases). There are 15 residues in the CDR3. In germline, CDR1 is SGDLS, CDR2 YYNGEE. V shed 0 bases and J shed 4 bases, with 12 bases lying between them. This CDR3 is CASSVVSGNPDTQYF. CDR3 sequence (DNA): TGTGCCAGCAGCGTAGTATCAGGGAACCCAGATACGCAGTATTTT.

This clone came up once. The genes are TRBV30 and TRBJ2-2; 7 bases are shared with TRBD2. J lost 5 bases, V lost 3 bases, and 9 bases had no gene match. Germline V gene data show CDR1 as GTSNPN and CDR2 as SVGIG (reference sequence). The CDR3 loop spans 15 amino acids. In DNA, the CDR3 is TGTGCCTGGAGCCCCCTGGGACTAAGGACCGGGGAGCTGTTTTTT. Its translation: CAWSPLGLRTGELFF.

The chain links TRBV7-9 to TRBJ2-5; D unresolved. Trimming took off 1 base at V and 5 bases at J, with 8 bases between the two ends. The germline CDR1 and CDR2 sequences are SEHNR and FQNEAQ (reference sequence). CDR3 length equals 13 residues. CDR3 sequence reads: CASSLESLETQYF. CDR3 in DNA: TGTGCCAGCAGCTTAGAATCCCTCGAGACCCAGTACTTC.